This is a list of T cell receptor beta chains from one sample in a study of regulatory T cells. TCRdb keeps only in-frame clones here, not all; method: immunoSEQ multiplex PCR. The sample includes about 18,000 clones, roughly 90% of them seen just once. The material sequenced was CD8+ T cells sorted from blood. The receptors shown here come from a person aged 18 to 30 with CD3G deficiency. CDR3s include the opening cysteine and the closing phenylalanine or tryptophan. A D gene is named only where the DNA matches it firmly. The size of a clone is reported for some rows only, either as once, few or many, or as a class for expanded clones.

TRBV4-1	TRBD1	TRBJ2-7	-	TGCGCCAGCAGCCTGGGGGGACAGGCCTACTACGAGCAGTACTTC	CASSLGGQAYYEQYF
TRBV4-1	-	TRBJ2-5	-	TGCGCCAGCAGCCAATTTTCGGGAGAGACCCAGTACTTC	CASSQFSGETQYF
TRBV28	TRBD2	TRBJ2-1	-	TGTGCCAGCAGTTTAACGCTAGCGGGATCTTCCAATGAGCAGTTCTTC	CASSLTLAGSSNEQFF
TRBV13	-	TRBJ1-3	-	TGTGCCAGCAGCTTAGCCCGGGGGGCTGGAAACACCATATATTTT	CASSLARGAGNTIYF
TRBV10-3	-	TRBJ2-7	-	TGTGCCATCAGTGAAGAGCGGACGGTAGCCTACGAGCAGTACTTC	CAISEERTVAYEQYF
TRBV2	TRBD1	TRBJ1-6	once	TGTGCCAGCAGTGAGGGACAGGCTAATTCACCCCTCCACTTT	CASSEGQANSPLHF
TRBV19	-	TRBJ1-5	-	TGTGCCAGTAATAGACAGGTTGATAGCAATCAGCCCCAGCATTTT	CASNRQVDSNQPQHF
TRBV2	-	TRBJ1-1	-	TGTGCCAGCAGTGAAAGAAAGGGGCCGAACACTGAAGCTTTCTTT	CASSERKGPNTEAFF
TRBV4-1	-	TRBJ2-3	-	TGCGCCAGCAGCCAAGATCCGGGGTCTAGCACAGATACGCAGTATTTT	CASSQDPGSSTDTQYF
TRBV7-9	-	TRBJ2-5	-	TGTGCCAGCAGCTTAGTTGGGAAAGAGACCCAGTACTTC	CASSLVGKETQYF
TRBV6-6	-	TRBJ2-3	-	TGTGCCAGCAGTTCAGGTGGTACGCAGTATTTT	CASSSGGTQYF